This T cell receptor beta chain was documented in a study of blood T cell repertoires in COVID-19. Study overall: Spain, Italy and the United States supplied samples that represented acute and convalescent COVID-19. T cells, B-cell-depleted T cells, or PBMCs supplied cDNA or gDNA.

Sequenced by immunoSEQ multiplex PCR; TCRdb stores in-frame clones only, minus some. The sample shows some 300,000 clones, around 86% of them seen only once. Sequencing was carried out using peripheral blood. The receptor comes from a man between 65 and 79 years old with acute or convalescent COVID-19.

The CDR3 region is CASSKGRTQETQYF. CDR3 nucleotide sequence: TGTGCCAGCAGTAAAGGGAGAACCCAAGAGACCCAGTACTTC. The J gene is TRBJ2-5, the V gene TRBV11-2; a possible D gene is TRBD2 (5 bases). V shed 6 bases and J shed 1 base, with 12 bases lying between them. The length of the CDR3 is 14 residues. CDR1 is SGHAT, CDR2 FQNNGV, per germline. Full variable domain (rest looked up from reference TRBV11-2 and TRBJ2-5): EAGVAQSPRYKIIEKRQSVAFWCNPISGHATLYWYQQILGQGPKLLIQFQNNGVVDDSQLPKDRFSAERLKGVDSTLKIQPAKLEDSAVYLCASSKGRTQETQYFGPGTRLLVL.